These T cell receptor beta chains were read from a single sample in a study of technical replicates of blood from a handful of donors. Data came from immunoSEQ multiplex PCR; TCRdb stores just in-frame clones and leaves some out. The table lists fewer than 100,000 clones, around 95% of them singletons. Sequencing used T cells isolated from PBMCs. These receptor sequences come from a human donor in good health. CDR3s include the opening cysteine and the closing phenylalanine or tryptophan. The D gene is left open where the match is weak. The size of a clone is reported for some rows only, either as once, few or many, or as a class for expanded clones.

D	V	size	J	CDR3	DNA
TRBD1	TRBV5-1	.	TRBJ2-1	CASTGTGVHNEQFF	TGCGCCAGCACCGGGACAGGGGTCCACAATGAGCAGTTCTTC
.	TRBV28	.	TRBJ1-1	CASSLRLEAFF	TGTGCCAGCAGTTTACGTCTAGAAGCTTTCTTT
TRBD2	TRBV7-2	.	TRBJ2-1	CASSLERAGGQSMFF	TGTGCCAGCAGCTTAGAACGAGCGGGGGGGCAGAGTATGTTCTTC
.	TRBV19	.	TRBJ1-1	CASRTLTDEAFF	TGTGCCAGTAGGACATTGACAGACGAAGCTTTCTTT
.	TRBV2	.	TRBJ2-7	CASSGGSGRYYEQYF	TGTGCCAGCAGTGGTGGTAGCGGCAGATACTACGAGCAGTACTTC
.	TRBV6-5	.	TRBJ1-5	CASSYSGSLWPQHF	TGTGCCAGCAGTTACTCGGGCAGTCTCTGGCCCCAGCATTTT
TRBD1	TRBV30	few	TRBJ1-5	CAWAGQGGQPQHF	TGTGCCTGGGCAGGACAGGGTGGTCAGCCCCAGCATTTT
TRBD2	TRBV11-2	.	TRBJ2-7	CASSLSVAGGSYEQYF	TGTGCCAGCAGCTTAAGCGTAGCGGGAGGGTCCTACGAGCAGTACTTC
TRBD1	TRBV29-1	.	TRBJ1-2	CSALRTGRYGYTF	TGCAGCGCACTAAGGACAGGCCGCTATGGCTACACCTTC
TRBD1	TRBV7-9	.	TRBJ1-1	CASSFPGQGTEAFF	TGTGCCAGCAGCTTTCCGGGACAGGGCACTGAAGCTTTCTTT
TRBD1	TRBV7-8	few	TRBJ1-1	CASSLAGQGTEAFF	TGTGCCAGCAGCTTAGCCGGACAGGGCACTGAAGCTTTCTTT
TRBD1	TRBV9	.	TRBJ2-4	CASGVGGGGVQYF	TGTGCCAGCGGCGTAGGGGGCGGTGGCGTTCAGTACTTC
.	TRBV12-5	.	TRBJ2-1	CASGLTGQPPNEQFF	TGTGCTAGTGGTTTGACAGGGCAACCACCTAATGAGCAGTTCTTC
.	TRBV5-8	.	TRBJ2-3	CASSFRARGTDTQYF	TGTGCCAGCAGCTTTAGGGCGCGGGGCACAGATACGCAGTATTTT
TRBD2	TRBV4-2	.	TRBJ2-7	CASSQPSGAHEQYF	TGTGCCAGCAGCCAACCTAGCGGGGCCCACGAGCAGTACTTC
.	TRBV9	.	TRBJ2-5	CASSVARGGLGTQYF	TGTGCCAGCAGCGTAGCTAGGGGGGGCCTAGGGACCCAGTACTTC
TRBD2	TRBV19	.	TRBJ2-1	CASSTLAVAYNEQFF	TGTGCCAGTAGTACTCTAGCGGTGGCCTACAATGAGCAGTTCTTC
TRBD2	TRBV4-1	.	TRBJ2-7	CASGRTSDSYEQYF	TGCGCCAGCGGGAGGACTAGCGACTCCTACGAGCAGTACTTC
.	TRBV28	once	TRBJ1-2	CASSLSRGAANNYGYTF	TGTGCCAGCAGTTTAAGTCGGGGGGCGGCTAATAACTATGGCTACACCTTC
.	TRBV5-1	.	TRBJ2-5	CASSTTSSQETQYF	TGCGCCAGCAGCACGACTTCATCCCAAGAGACCCAGTACTTC
.	TRBV29-1	.	TRBJ1-1	CSVPFPSVGTEAFF	TGCAGCGTACCATTCCCCTCGGTCGGCACTGAAGCTTTCTTT
.	TRBV4-1	.	TRBJ1-6	CASSQVQGYNSPLHF	TGCGCCAGCAGCCAAGTACAGGGCTACAATTCACCCCTCCACTTT
.	TRBV7-8	.	TRBJ1-3	CASSLYRTAGNTIYF	TGTGCCAGCAGCTTATACAGGACGGCTGGAAACACCATATATTTT
.	TRBV7-9	few	TRBJ2-7	CASTPKQGSLYEQYF	TGTGCCAGCACACCAAAACAGGGATCCCTCTACGAGCAGTACTTC
.	TRBV9	.	TRBJ1-3	CASSPQVQSGNTIYF	TGTGCCAGCAGCCCCCAGGTACAGTCTGGAAACACCATATATTTT
.	TRBV5-6	few	TRBJ2-7	CASSLTGKSEQYF	TGTGCCAGCAGCTTAACAGGGAAGAGCGAGCAGTACTTC
.	TRBV5-4	.	TRBJ2-1	CASSFGQVNEQFF	TGTGCCAGCAGCTTTGGGCAGGTTAATGAGCAGTTCTTC
TRBD2	TRBV28	.	TRBJ2-1	CASSSGTSGGFYNEQFF	TGTGCCAGCAGTTCAGGGACTAGCGGCGGATTCTACAATGAGCAGTTCTTC
TRBD1	TRBV11-2	once	TRBJ2-7	CASSRGTGGIYEQYF	TGTGCCAGCAGCCGCGGGACAGGGGGGATTTACGAGCAGTACTTC
.	TRBV29-1	.	TRBJ1-1	CSVEERGVGTEAFF	TGCAGCGTTGAAGAACGGGGGGTGGGCACTGAAGCTTTCTTT
TRBD2	TRBV19	.	TRBJ2-3	CATSLLLAGYTDTQYF	TGTGCCACTTCCCTACTACTAGCGGGATACACAGATACGCAGTATTTT
TRBD2	TRBV19	.	TRBJ2-7	CASSLGLAVLGYEQYF	TGTGCCAGTAGTTTGGGACTAGCGGTCCTGGGCTACGAGCAGTACTTC
.	TRBV6-1	.	TRBJ1-4	CASLRQNEKLFF	TGTGCCAGCCTTAGACAGAATGAAAAACTGTTTTTT
.	TRBV11-3	.	TRBJ2-1	CASSFRGMGGEQFF	TGTGCCAGCAGCTTTCGCGGCATGGGGGGTGAGCAGTTCTTC
.	TRBV2	.	TRBJ2-3	CASSRWANTDTQYF	TGTGCCAGCAGTCGGTGGGCTAACACAGATACGCAGTATTTT
TRBD2	TRBV9	.	TRBJ2-1	CASSALAGVSSYNEQFF	TGTGCCAGCAGTGCTCTAGCGGGGGTCAGCTCCTACAATGAGCAGTTCTTC
.	TRBV4-1	.	TRBJ1-1	CASSLKGAEAFF	TGCGCCAGCAGCCTCAAGGGGGCTGAAGCTTTCTTT
TRBD2	TRBV4-2	.	TRBJ2-3	CASSQVGLAGGSSDTQYF	TGTGCCAGCAGCCAAGTGGGACTAGCGGGAGGTTCATCGGATACGCAGTATTTT
TRBD1	TRBV7-9	.	TRBJ2-7	CASSFGTGGHEQYF	TGTGCCAGCAGCTTTGGGACAGGGGGCCACGAGCAGTACTTC
TRBD1	TRBV29-1	.	TRBJ2-2	CSVEEVGTAPGELFF	TGCAGCGTTGAAGAGGTCGGGACAGCTCCCGGGGAGCTGTTTTTT
.	TRBV2	.	TRBJ1-1	CASSDDSSTEAFF	TGTGCCAGCAGTGACGACAGTAGCACTGAAGCTTTCTTT
TRBD1	TRBV4-1	.	TRBJ2-7	CASSQVGQGGSSYEQYF	TGCGCCAGCAGCCAAGTAGGACAGGGGGGTAGCTCCTACGAGCAGTACTTC